This T cell receptor (beta chain) was identified during a study of blood T cell repertoires in COVID-19 (dated by TCRdb to 2019 to 2021). Background for the entire study: Samples from collaborators originated in the United States, Italy and Spain and spanned both the acute and convalescent phases of COVID-19. Samples came from the ongoing ImmuneRACE study (first 160 participants) plus 1,254 subjects from 6 global collaborators. Sample metadata almost always included a de-identified subject ID, COVID-19 status, age in years and sex. A freely available public database, intended as a resource for researchers studying the immune response to SARS-CoV-2, is where the repertoires were released. Subjects who had been exposed to COVID-19, were actively infected with it, or had recovered from it provided the deeply sampled blood TCRbeta repertoires that made up the dataset. Where available, HLA class I and class II types were obtained from metadata supplied by the sample provider rather than from assay-based typing. The material from the prospective study consisted of cDNA or gDNA derived from T cells, B-cell-depleted T cells, or PBMCs. Paper-wide results and their limitations: How much clinical and demographic metadata was included differed by source and by participant, and the metadata was provided uncurated.

This clone came up a few times. Which antigen it targets is not known. Base qualities were left out, and no much larger clone turns up one base away. The immunoSEQ Assay, a bias-controlled multiplex PCR, was used to amplify TCRbeta CDR3 regions from genomic DNA. For the original study's pipeline: Nucleated cell counts per sample were estimated from amplification of reference gene primers within the assay. Sequence reads were collapsed and filtered to measure the absolute abundance of every unique TCRbeta CDR3 rearrangement. For each sample, productive Simpson clonality was calculated as the square root of Simpson's diversity index over productive rearrangements. TCRdb retrieved this table from immuneACCESS and kept in-frame rearrangements only. Not all clones are present; in checked studies, unresolved V genes account for under half, and no reason is known for the remainder. That table gives V, J and clone size, and the DNA gave D and trimming. The sample data list just over 60,000 clones, and under 80% of these were observed just once. The top ten clonotypes cover about 20% of the sample.

V loses 5 bases of germline sequence and J loses 5 bases, and the interval between the two ends is 10 bases. CDR1 MDHEN and CDR2 SYDVKM are derived from the germline V gene. The CDR3 measures 14 amino acids from cysteine to phenylalanine. Only the CDR3 region is kept as DNA, spanning 42 bases read in frame from base 1. Whole blood was collected in K2EDTA tubes by collaborating institutions according to the institutions' own protocols. Collaborator samples were shipped for TCRbeta analysis as frozen whole blood, isolated PBMCs, or DNA extracted from either sample type. Sample: peripheral blood. The sequence was obtained from a man aged 60 to 75 with acute or convalescent COVID-19. The V gene is TRBV28 and the J gene is TRBJ1-6; the D segment could be TRBD1, given 5 matching bases. The DNA sequence is as follows: TGTGCCAGCAGTCCAGGACATAATAATTCACCCCTCCACTTT. This encodes CASSPGHNNSPLHF.